The rows below give T cell receptor beta chains drawn from one sample of a study of OX40 agonist ivuxolimab in advanced cancers. Profiled with immunoSEQ multiplex PCR; TCRdb holds only in-frame clones, not every one. The table has some 35,000 clones, over 60% seen once. The sequencing here drew on CD4+ or CD8+ T cells sorted from blood, taken in a trial of the OX40 agonist ivuxolimab. Receptors originate from an adult with an advanced solid tumor such as melanoma, head and neck, liver or kidney cancer. Both conserved end residues are part of each CDR3. Fields, in order: V gene, J gene, clone size, D gene, CDR3 protein, CDR3 DNA. The D gene is left open where the match is weak. Size is omitted from some rows. Given values are once, few, many or a class for expanded clones.

v_call: TRBV30
j_call: TRBJ2-1
clone_size: .
d_call: TRBD2
cdr3_aa: CALSGTRGFQFF
cdr3_nt: TGTGCCTTGTCCGGGACTAGAGGATTCCAGTTCTTC

v_call: TRBV5-4
j_call: TRBJ1-1
clone_size: .
d_call: .
cdr3_aa: CASSPRDGNTEAFF
cdr3_nt: TGTGCCAGCAGCCCCCGAGATGGGAACACTGAAGCTTTCTTT

v_call: TRBV30
j_call: TRBJ1-4
clone_size: .
d_call: TRBD1
cdr3_aa: CAWRQYWDRGSGELFF
cdr3_nt: TGTGCCTGGAGACAATATTGGGACAGAGGGTCGGGGGAACTGTTTTTT

v_call: TRBV28
j_call: TRBJ2-6
clone_size: few
d_call: .
cdr3_aa: CASFSGANVLTF
cdr3_nt: TGTGCTTCCTTCTCTGGGGCCAACGTCCTGACTTTC

v_call: TRBV19
j_call: TRBJ1-1
clone_size: .
d_call: .
cdr3_aa: CASSTGRYYEAFF
cdr3_nt: TGTGCCAGTAGTACCGGACGGTACTATGAAGCTTTCTTT

v_call: TRBV7-9
j_call: TRBJ1-5
clone_size: .
d_call: .
cdr3_aa: CASSFGPNQPQHF
cdr3_nt: TGTGCCAGCAGCTTTGGCCCTAATCAGCCCCAGCATTTT

v_call: TRBV4-2
j_call: TRBJ1-3
clone_size: .
d_call: .
cdr3_aa: CASSSAAGSSGNTIYF
cdr3_nt: TGTGCCAGCAGCTCCGCGGCCGGCAGCTCTGGAAACACCATATATTTT

v_call: TRBV6-1
j_call: TRBJ2-1
clone_size: .
d_call: TRBD2
cdr3_aa: CASREHLAGGNEQFF
cdr3_nt: TGTGCCAGCAGGGAGCACCTAGCGGGGGGCAATGAGCAGTTCTTC

v_call: TRBV6-5
j_call: TRBJ1-1
clone_size: medium-sized
d_call: TRBD1
cdr3_aa: CASSQDRGRTEAFF
cdr3_nt: TGTGCCAGCAGCCAGGACAGGGGACGGACTGAAGCTTTCTTT

v_call: TRBV5-1
j_call: TRBJ2-7
clone_size: medium-sized
d_call: .
cdr3_aa: CASSDGLGTSYEQYF
cdr3_nt: TGCGCCAGCAGCGACGGGCTGGGAACCTCCTACGAGCAGTACTTC

v_call: TRBV16
j_call: TRBJ1-2
clone_size: .
d_call: .
cdr3_aa: CASSQFRGSYGYTF
cdr3_nt: TGTGCCAGCAGCCAATTTCGGGGCAGCTATGGCTACACCTTC

v_call: TRBV30
j_call: TRBJ2-5
clone_size: .
d_call: .
cdr3_aa: CAWSVGMLGQETQYF
cdr3_nt: TGTGCCTGGAGTGTAGGGATGTTGGGTCAAGAGACCCAGTACTTC

v_call: TRBV4-1
j_call: TRBJ2-3
clone_size: .
d_call: .
cdr3_aa: CASSPHSADTQYF
cdr3_nt: TGCGCCAGCAGCCCTCATAGCGCAGATACGCAGTATTTT

v_call: TRBV6-6
j_call: TRBJ2-7
clone_size: .
d_call: TRBD1
cdr3_aa: CASRIPGGERQYF
cdr3_nt: TGTGCCAGCAGAATTCCAGGGGGCGAGAGGCAGTACTTC

v_call: TRBV10-2
j_call: TRBJ2-7
clone_size: .
d_call: TRBD2
cdr3_aa: CASSRASGGPVSYEQYF
cdr3_nt: TGCGCCAGCAGTCGGGCTAGCGGGGGGCCGGTTAGCTACGAGCAGTACTTC

v_call: TRBV18
j_call: TRBJ2-3
clone_size: .
d_call: TRBD2
cdr3_aa: CASSPPSGGITDTQYF
cdr3_nt: TGTGCCAGCTCACCACCAAGCGGGGGAATCACAGATACGCAGTATTTT

v_call: TRBV30
j_call: TRBJ2-5
clone_size: .
d_call: TRBD2
cdr3_aa: CAWTEGIAGGKTQYF
cdr3_nt: TGTGCCTGGACGGAGGGGATAGCGGGAGGAAAGACCCAGTACTTC

v_call: TRBV5-1
j_call: TRBJ1-3
clone_size: .
d_call: .
cdr3_aa: CASSPSIGGGENTIYF
cdr3_nt: TGCGCCAGCAGCCCGTCCATCGGAGGGGGTGAAAACACCATATATTTT

v_call: TRBV6-5
j_call: TRBJ2-7
clone_size: few
d_call: .
cdr3_aa: CASSYSRGPYEQYF
cdr3_nt: TGTGCCAGCAGTTACTCCAGGGGACCTTACGAGCAGTACTTC

v_call: TRBV11-2
j_call: TRBJ2-3
clone_size: .
d_call: .
cdr3_aa: CASSDQPDTQYF
cdr3_nt: TGTGCCAGCAGCGACCAGCCAGATACGCAGTATTTT

v_call: TRBV27
j_call: TRBJ1-4
clone_size: few
d_call: .
cdr3_aa: CASRAATNEKLFF
cdr3_nt: TGTGCCAGCAGGGCTGCAACTAATGAAAAACTGTTTTTT

v_call: TRBV7-8
j_call: TRBJ1-5
clone_size: .
d_call: TRBD1
cdr3_aa: CASSLVGRGRMSNQPQHF
cdr3_nt: TGTGCCAGCAGCTTAGTAGGCAGGGGGCGGATGAGCAATCAGCCCCAGCATTTT

v_call: TRBV6-6
j_call: TRBJ2-5
clone_size: .
d_call: TRBD1
cdr3_aa: CASRGGTGKETQYF
cdr3_nt: TGTGCCAGCAGGGGGGGGACAGGGAAAGAGACCCAGTACTTC

v_call: TRBV27
j_call: TRBJ2-7
clone_size: .
d_call: TRBD1
cdr3_aa: CASYQRQGRGIEQYF
cdr3_nt: TGTGCCAGCTACCAGCGACAGGGAAGGGGTATCGAGCAGTACTTC

v_call: TRBV5-1
j_call: TRBJ1-1
clone_size: .
d_call: TRBD1
cdr3_aa: CASSGIQGARTEAFF
cdr3_nt: TGCGCCAGCAGCGGGATACAGGGGGCGCGGACTGAAGCTTTCTTT

v_call: TRBV19
j_call: TRBJ2-5
clone_size: .
d_call: .
cdr3_aa: CGGAGEETQYF
cdr3_nt: TGTGGGGGGGCAGGGGAAGAGACCCAGTACTTC

v_call: TRBV10-3
j_call: TRBJ2-5
clone_size: once
d_call: .
cdr3_aa: CAISAGQETQYF
cdr3_nt: TGTGCCATCAGTGCCGGCCAAGAGACCCAGTACTTC

v_call: TRBV7-3
j_call: TRBJ2-3
clone_size: .
d_call: TRBD2
cdr3_aa: CASSGERGSTDTQYF
cdr3_nt: TGTGCCAGCAGCGGAGAGCGGGGGAGCACAGATACGCAGTATTTT

v_call: TRBV7-8
j_call: TRBJ2-3
clone_size: .
d_call: .
cdr3_aa: CASSPLRGEGLGDTQYF
cdr3_nt: TGTGCCAGCAGCCCCCTCAGGGGGGAGGGCCTGGGAGATACGCAGTATTTT

v_call: TRBV7-9
j_call: TRBJ2-1
clone_size: .
d_call: TRBD2
cdr3_aa: CASSLWRAGVHYNEQFF
cdr3_nt: TGTGCCAGCAGCTTATGGCGAGCGGGAGTTCACTACAATGAGCAGTTCTTC

v_call: TRBV7-2
j_call: TRBJ2-3
clone_size: .
d_call: .
cdr3_aa: CASRPAGDTQYF
cdr3_nt: TGTGCCAGCCGGCCAGCGGGTGATACGCAGTATTTT

v_call: TRBV11-2
j_call: TRBJ2-5
clone_size: once
d_call: .
cdr3_aa: CASSFSSVQETQYF
cdr3_nt: TGTGCCAGCAGCTTCTCATCCGTCCAAGAGACCCAGTACTTC

v_call: TRBV15
j_call: TRBJ2-3
clone_size: .
d_call: .
cdr3_aa: CATSMATDTQYF
cdr3_nt: TGTGCCACCAGCATGGCCACAGATACGCAGTATTTT

v_call: TRBV28
j_call: TRBJ1-4
clone_size: once
d_call: .
cdr3_aa: CASSLGLGGLDEKLFF
cdr3_nt: TGTGCCAGCAGTTTAGGACTCGGCGGGTTGGATGAAAAACTGTTTTTT

v_call: TRBV27
j_call: TRBJ1-1
clone_size: few
d_call: TRBD1
cdr3_aa: CASSLRGLGNTEAFF
cdr3_nt: TGTGCCAGCAGTTTAAGGGGGCTGGGGAACACTGAAGCTTTCTTT

v_call: TRBV5-1
j_call: TRBJ1-2
clone_size: .
d_call: .
cdr3_aa: CASSSGGLGYGYTF
cdr3_nt: TGCGCCAGCAGCTCGGGGGGGCTAGGCTATGGCTACACCTTC

v_call: TRBV28
j_call: TRBJ2-7
clone_size: .
d_call: .
cdr3_aa: CASSLGPGGYEQYF
cdr3_nt: TGTGCCAGCAGTCTTGGACCGGGTGGGTACGAGCAGTACTTC

v_call: TRBV7-9
j_call: TRBJ1-1
clone_size: .
d_call: .
cdr3_aa: CASSSPAIGGAEAFF
cdr3_nt: TGTGCCAGCAGCTCACCCGCGATAGGGGGAGCTGAAGCTTTCTTT

v_call: TRBV15
j_call: TRBJ2-5
clone_size: .
d_call: TRBD1
cdr3_aa: CATSTWDRGRLGSQYF
cdr3_nt: TGTGCCACCAGCACGTGGGACAGGGGGCGGCTCGGGTCCCAGTACTTC

v_call: TRBV6-1
j_call: TRBJ2-3
clone_size: .
d_call: TRBD2
cdr3_aa: CASSERVGFSGRTADTQYF
cdr3_nt: TGTGCCAGCAGTGAAAGGGTGGGGTTTAGCGGGAGGACGGCAGATACGCAGTATTTT

v_call: TRBV9
j_call: TRBJ2-6
clone_size: .
d_call: TRBD1
cdr3_aa: CASGTGVSGANVLTF
cdr3_nt: TGTGCCAGCGGGACAGGGGTCTCTGGGGCCAACGTCCTGACTTTC

v_call: TRBV2
j_call: TRBJ2-4
clone_size: .
d_call: .
cdr3_aa: CASSDLITAKNIQYF
cdr3_nt: TGTGCCAGCAGTGATCTTATAACAGCCAAAAACATTCAGTACTTC

v_call: TRBV7-9
j_call: TRBJ2-6
clone_size: once
d_call: .
cdr3_aa: CASSTGPRLTSGANVLTF
cdr3_nt: TGTGCCAGCAGTACGGGCCCTCGACTTACCTCTGGGGCCAACGTCCTGACTTTC

v_call: TRBV5-1
j_call: TRBJ2-1
clone_size: .
d_call: .
cdr3_aa: CASSSRSGTKYNEQFF
cdr3_nt: TGCGCCAGCAGCTCTCGTTCCGGGACGAAATACAATGAGCAGTTCTTC

v_call: TRBV28
j_call: TRBJ2-3
clone_size: .
d_call: TRBD2
cdr3_aa: CASSFLAGTDTQYF
cdr3_nt: TGTGCCAGCAGTTTTCTAGCGGGCACAGATACGCAGTATTTT

v_call: TRBV6-5
j_call: TRBJ1-1
clone_size: .
d_call: TRBD1
cdr3_aa: CASSLSGTGSTEAFF
cdr3_nt: TGTGCCAGCAGTTTGTCGGGGACAGGGAGTACTGAAGCTTTCTTT

v_call: TRBV6-6
j_call: TRBJ2-1
clone_size: few
d_call: TRBD2
cdr3_aa: CASRPRGTSRYNEQFF
cdr3_nt: TGTGCCAGCAGACCACGCGGGACTAGCCGATACAATGAGCAGTTCTTC

v_call: TRBV7-2
j_call: TRBJ1-6
clone_size: .
d_call: .
cdr3_aa: CASSLRTGMGNSPLHF
cdr3_nt: TGTGCCAGCAGCTTAAGGACCGGTATGGGCAATTCACCCCTCCACTTT

v_call: TRBV7-2
j_call: TRBJ2-1
clone_size: .
d_call: TRBD2
cdr3_aa: CASSYTSGSNNEQFF
cdr3_nt: TGTGCCAGCAGCTACACTAGCGGGAGCAACAATGAGCAGTTCTTC

v_call: TRBV5-6
j_call: TRBJ2-6
clone_size: .
d_call: .
cdr3_aa: CASSFRGAFRNSGANVLTF
cdr3_nt: TGTGCCAGCAGCTTCCGGGGAGCGTTCAGGAACTCTGGGGCCAACGTCCTGACTTTC

v_call: TRBV4-1
j_call: TRBJ2-3
clone_size: .
d_call: .
cdr3_aa: CASSLRLGGNADTQYF
cdr3_nt: TGCGCCAGCAGCCTCAGACTGGGGGGCAACGCAGATACGCAGTATTTT

v_call: TRBV4-1
j_call: TRBJ1-4
clone_size: .
d_call: TRBD1
cdr3_aa: CASSQAYTGGDEKLFF
cdr3_nt: TGCGCCAGCAGCCAAGCCTATACAGGGGGGGATGAAAAACTGTTTTTT

v_call: TRBV2
j_call: TRBJ2-2
clone_size: .
d_call: .
cdr3_aa: CASSEALLTGGLFF
cdr3_nt: TGTGCCAGCAGTGAAGCGCTTCTGACTGGTGGGCTGTTTTTT

v_call: TRBV18
j_call: TRBJ1-4
clone_size: few
d_call: TRBD1
cdr3_aa: CASSRDSSADEKLFF
cdr3_nt: TGTGCCAGCTCACGGGACAGTTCTGCGGATGAAAAACTGTTTTTT

v_call: TRBV7-3
j_call: TRBJ2-1
clone_size: .
d_call: .
cdr3_aa: CASSPDPQGEQFF
cdr3_nt: TGTGCCAGCAGCCCCGACCCCCAGGGTGAGCAGTTCTTC